The 5 T cell receptor beta chains in this list originate from one sample, sequenced in a study of STAT5B mutations in CD4+ large granular lymphocyte leukemia. This table comes from immunoSEQ multiplex PCR, and its TCRdb copy is limited to in-frame clones, with some not included. Altogether fewer than 50,000 clones are present, roughly four fifths being singletons, with the ten largest covering about 0.34%. Sequenced material: CD4+ T cells from blood buffy coats. These receptors originate from a human donor in good health.

J is TRBJ1-4 and V is TRBV5-1; no definite D call. V was shortened by 1 base and J by 3 bases, with 10 bases between the two germline ends. The germline CDR1 and CDR2 sequences are SGHRS and YFSETQ. This CDR3 is 15 amino acids long. The CDR3 bases are TGCGCCAGCAGCTTGAGCCGCCAGGCTAATGAAAAACTGTTTTTT. Translating it yields CASSLSRQANEKLFF.

V is TRBV10-3 and J is TRBJ2-3, with a tentative D call TRBD2 (6 bases). The CDR3 consists of 14 residues. Between the trimmed V and J ends, which lost 6 bases and 8 bases, there was a span of 18 bases. Per the germline V gene, CDR1 is ENHRY and CDR2 is SYGVKD. For the CDR3, the DNA is TGTGCCATCAGGGATCTCTCCGGGGGAGGTACGCAGTATTTT. Its protein is CAIRDLSGGGTQYF.

In its sample, this clone was seen a few times. This rearrangement joins TRBV5-1 to TRBJ2-7, with TRBD1 identical over 9 bases. V gave up 3 bases and J gave up 6 bases; unmatched junction bases: 4. Germline CDR1 is SGHRS and CDR2 is YFSETQ. CDR3 length: 13 residues. In DNA, the CDR3 is TGCGCCAGCAGCTGGGGACAGGGCATCGAGCAGTACTTC. Its protein product is CASSWGQGIEQYF.

The chain employs TRBV30 and TRBJ2-4, with TRBD2 identical over 8 bases. Germline V gene data show CDR1 as GTSNPN and CDR2 as SVGIG (reference sequence). CDR3 length equals 12 residues. V lost 5 bases and J lost 7; bases outside the gene matches: 4. The CDR3 reads CAWGPGGNIQYF. The CDR3 DNA sequence: TGTGCCTGGGGACCGGGGGGGAACATTCAGTACTTC.

This chain links TRBV4-1 with TRBJ2-1; D is unresolved. Trimming pared 1 base from V and 0 bases from J, leaving 19 bases between. CDR3 length: 19 residues. Germline V gene lookup returns CDR1 MGHRA and CDR2 YSYEKL. The DNA for the CDR3 is TGCGCCAGCAGCCAAGTCTTTAGGGAAGGGTCGAGCTCCTACAATGAGCAGTTCTTC. This translates into CASSQVFREGSSSYNEQFF.